The clone carrying this T cell receptor beta chain was observed a few times. As yet, its antigen is unknown. TCRdb reprocessed the 5' RACE reads with MiXCR, giving one entry per CDR3 protein. Among a few hundred thousand distinct CDR3 sequences listed, 15% to 20% were seen once. This sample stems from a study of CD8 T cells in ankylosing spondylitis. The CDR3 sequence is 14 residues long. The germline V and J ends were trimmed by 0 bases and 9 bases, with 12 bases remaining between them. Looked up from germline, CDR1 is MNHEY and CDR2 is SVGEGT. Study-level findings and limits: Within ankylosing spondylitis blood, a TCR beta motif made up of under 10 highly homologous variants appeared to be characteristic.

The chain has TRBV6-2 or TRBV6-3 and TRBJ1-5; D gene uncertain. This clonotype was sampled from a male donor with ankylosing spondylitis. Sequencing was performed on blood, either unsorted or a sorted T cell fraction (not recorded which). The CDR3: CASSYSTDLGPQHF. CDR3 sequence (DNA): TGTGCCAGCAGTTACTCAACCGATTTGGGGCCCCAGCATTTT.